The entry that follows covers one T cell receptor (beta chain) sequence. This table comes from immunoSEQ multiplex PCR, and its TCRdb copy is limited to in-frame clones, with some not included. The sample comprises tens of thousands of clones, around 90% of which are singletons, and roughly 0.37% rests with the top ten. The V and J ends lost 6 bases and 7 bases respectively, with 15 bases between them. Per the germline V gene, CDR1 is LNHDA and CDR2 is SQIVND (reference sequence). This CDR3 spans 14 amino acids. These data originate in a study of technical replicates of blood from a few donors. This TCR was sampled from a human donor in good health. Sequencing input: T cells isolated from PBMCs. V is TRBV19 and J is TRBJ1-4; tentatively, D is TRBD1 (6 bases). CDR3 nucleotides: TGTGCCAGTAGCCTTCAGGGGATGGCTGAAAAACTGTTTTTT. Its translation is CASSLQGMAEKLFF.